The 8 T cell receptor beta chains listed next were all sequenced from one sample in a study of T cells in Graves' hyperthyroidism and ophthalmopathy. Amplified TCR beta CDR3 regions derived from RNA transcripts. Researchers ran a first-round RT-PCR on the TCR CDR3 using the HTBI primer set. MiXCR, applied by TCRdb to the multiplex PCR reads, yields one record per CDR3 protein. This table holds 480,000 or so distinct CDR3 sequences, approximately 15% found once. The specimen sequenced was blood. The receptor set was obtained from a woman between 18 and 30 years old with Graves' hyperthyroidism.

The chain has TRBV25-1 and TRBJ2-2; D remains unclear. V lost 8 bases and J 1 base, leaving 8 bases between the germline ends. CDR1 and CDR2 from the germline V gene are MGHDK and SYGVNS. CDR3 size: 13 residues. CDR3 sequence: CASVNLNTGELFF. The CDR3 DNA is TGTGCCAGCGTTAACTTGAACACCGGGGAGCTGTTTTTT.

The chain joins TRBV3-1 to TRBJ2-4; 8 positions agree with TRBD2. This CDR3 contains 19 residues. V shed 0 bases and J 3 bases; nucleotides not matched to a gene: 13. Per germline, CDR1 LGHDT and CDR2 YNNKEL (reference sequence). CDR3 sequence: CASSQEVATSAFSKNIQYF. CDR3 in DNA: TGTGCCAGCAGCCAAGAGGTGGCGACTAGCGCCTTTAGCAAAAACATTCAGTACTTC. Variable domain in full (rest from reference TRBV3-1 and TRBJ2-4): DTAVSQTPKYLVTQMGNDKSIKCEQNLGHDTMYWYKQDSKKFLKIMFSYNNKELIINETVPNRFSPKSPDKAHLNLHINSLELGDSAVYFCASSQEVATSAFSKNIQYFGAGTRLSVL.

This clonotype occurred many times. The genes are TRBV10-3 and TRBJ1-1; 12 bases line up with TRBD1. Germline-derived CDR1 and CDR2 are ENHRY and SYGVKD. V lost 6 bases, J lost 1 base, and 3 bases stayed unmatched. This CDR3 has 15 amino acids. The CDR3 reads CAIRGQGAQNTEAFF. The CDR3 DNA sequence: TGTGCCATCAGGGGACAGGGGGCACAGAACACTGAAGCTTTCTTT.

This clonotype has a count of ten or more. This chain uses TRBV5-1 with TRBJ1-1; TRBD1 is a possible D gene (5 bases). This CDR3 is built from 14 residues. From germline, CDR1 is SGHRS and CDR2 YFSETQ. V was clipped by 4 bases and J by 6 bases, with 16 bases between them. The CDR3 here is CASSPGGGYAEAFF. CDR3 coding DNA: TGCGCCAGCAGCCCCGGGGGGGGGTACGCTGAAGCTTTCTTT.

This chain links TRBV7-2 with TRBJ2-2; D is unresolved. V dropped 5 bases and J dropped 5 bases, with 15 bases sitting between them. The CDR3 has 15 residues. Germline V lookup: CDR1 SGHTA, CDR2 FQGNSA. The CDR3 DNA reads TGTGCCAGCAGCCAGACCAGAGGAGATACCGGGGAGCTGTTTTTT. Its translation is CASSQTRGDTGELFF.

This clonotype was seen a few times. The V gene is TRBV5-1, the J gene TRBJ2-7, with 7 bases aligning to TRBD1. The V segment lost 1 base and the J segment 0 bases; nucleotides outside the gene matches: 10. The CDR3 has 17 amino acids. The germline V gene has CDR1 SGHRS and CDR2 YFSETQ. The CDR3 DNA reads TGCGCCAGCAGCTTGTTCGACTCCGGGACAGTCTCCTACGAGCAGTACTTC. It is translated as CASSLFDSGTVSYEQYF.

Many counts were recorded for this clonotype. The CDR3 DNA sequence: TGCAGCGTAGACCTTGACGCACGCACTGAAGCTTTCTTT. This translates into CSVDLDARTEAFF. The chain recombines TRBV29-1 with TRBJ1-1; no definite D call. CDR3 length equals 13 residues. Trimming removed 6 bases at V and 4 bases at J, with 15 bases between. Germline V gives CDR1 SQVTM, CDR2 ANQGSEA. The entire variable domain, with the rest obtained from reference TRBV29-1 and TRBJ1-1, is as follows: SAVISQKPSRDICQRGTSLTIQCQVDSQVTMMFWYRQQPGQSLTLIATANQGSEATYESGFVIDKFPISRPNLTFSTLTVSNMSPEDSSIYLCSVDLDARTEAFFGQGTRLTVV.

This clonotype turned up a few times. The V gene is TRBV6-4, the J gene TRBJ2-2, with a tentative D call TRBD1 (6 bases). The germline V gene has CDR1 MRHNA and CDR2 SNTAGT. This CDR3 comprises 14 residues. The V and J ends lost 5 bases and 2 bases respectively, with 9 bases between them. CDR3 in DNA: TGTGCCAGCAGTTGGGACACCAACACCGGGGAGCTGTTTTTT. Amino acid sequence: CASSWDTNTGELFF.